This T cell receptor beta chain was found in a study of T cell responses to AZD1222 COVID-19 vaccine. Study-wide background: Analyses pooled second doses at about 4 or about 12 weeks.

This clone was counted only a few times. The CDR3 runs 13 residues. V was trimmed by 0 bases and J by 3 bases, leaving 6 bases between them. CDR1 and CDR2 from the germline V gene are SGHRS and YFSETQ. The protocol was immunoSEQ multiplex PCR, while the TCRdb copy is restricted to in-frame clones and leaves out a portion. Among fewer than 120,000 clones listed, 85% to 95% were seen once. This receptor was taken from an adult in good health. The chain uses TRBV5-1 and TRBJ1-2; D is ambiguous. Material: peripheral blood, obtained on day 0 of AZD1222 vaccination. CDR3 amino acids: CASSLVPDYGYTF. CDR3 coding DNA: TGCGCCAGCAGCTTGGTGCCAGACTATGGCTACACCTTC.